In its sample, the clone carrying this T cell receptor beta chain was seen many times. What it binds is unknown. The data originate from a study of CD8 T cells in ankylosing spondylitis. Generation of TCR beta libraries employed quantitative 5'-RACE incorporating molecular barcodes. Using its own MiXCR run on the 5' RACE reads, TCRdb lists one record per CDR3 protein. The sample lists approximately 520,000 distinct CDR3 sequences; approximately 5.3% were seen once. General study points: Eight or nine highly homologous variants made up a TCR beta motif that seemed to typify ankylosing spondylitis blood. Past research had described some motif variants in reactive arthritis synovial fluid and blood. Matched ankylosing spondylitis synovial fluid reportedly showed significant enrichment of disease-linked clones.

V lost 4 bases and J 1 base, leaving 10 bases between the germline ends. This CDR3 comprises 14 residues. The germline V gene encodes CDR1 MNHNS and CDR2 SASEGT. The rearrangement joins TRBV6-1 to TRBJ1-1; D is undetermined. This TCR came from a male donor with ankylosing spondylitis. Material: blood, either unsorted or a sorted T cell fraction (not recorded which). The CDR3 region has the DNA TGTGCCAGCAGTGTCCAACAAACGAACACTGAAGCTTTCTTT. Its protein is CASSVQQTNTEAFF.